The clone carrying this T cell receptor (beta chain) was detected only a few times. Its antigen is undetermined. The sample is drawn from a study of blood T cells in healthy people across ages. V lost 6 bases and J lost 5; bases outside the gene matches: 6. Germline V CDR1 and CDR2: MNHEY, SMNVEV (reference sequence). The CDR3 covers 16 residues. It was with a sample-barcoded 5' primer and a J-beta primer mix that a second PCR of roughly 7 to 12 cycles was run. A template-switch adaptor with 12 random nucleotides tagged each cDNA molecule. All samples yielded 2.5 million or more CDR3-containing paired-end reads. TCRdb processed the 5' RACE reads anew with MiXCR; each CDR3 protein has one entry. The table has about a million distinct CDR3 sequences, roughly two fifths seen once; the top ten hold 10% to 15%. Study results and caveats: Older age coincided with a roughly linear decline in TCR beta diversity per million T cells.

This receptor was identified in a man younger than 35 in good health. V is TRBV27 and J is TRBJ2-1; 14 nucleotides agree with TRBD2. The sequencing input was blood. The CDR3 nucleotides read TGTGCCAGCAGCCTGGGACTAGCGGGGGTCAACAATGAGCAGTTCTTC. Translation: CASSLGLAGVNNEQFF.